A selection of T cell receptor beta chains follows, all from one sample in a study of cytomegalovirus exposure and HLA in healthy donors. Assay: immunoSEQ multiplex PCR; the TCRdb copy retains only in-frame clones and omits some. The sample records 100,000 to 150,000 clones, 8% to 11% being singletons. The sequenced sample was PBMCs. All receptors come from a woman between 18 and 29 years old in good health and CMV-seropositive. Both conserved end residues are part of each CDR3. The size entry is marked missing in some rows and otherwise reads once, few, many or a size class.

cdr3_length clone_size v_call cdr3_aa
16 . TRBV2 CASSWDSRYSNQPQHF
10 . TRBV20-1 CSASEETQYF
15 . TRBV6-5 CASSYSVLGGDIQYF
16 few TRBV7-9 CASSPAGGLTYNEQFF
13 . TRBV6-5 CASSYLDKTEAFF
13 few TRBV27 CASRATVNTEAFF
13 . TRBV6-1 CASKRDTSGTQYF
14 . TRBV5-4 CASSSLRDTDTQYF
14 once TRBV29-1 CSVGWVAGRYEQYF
11 once TRBV27 CAKRGASEQYF
14 . TRBV19 CASTRTGLNQPQHF
19 few TRBV12-5 CASGLVRVTGDKDKNIQYF
15 few TRBV6-5 CASSGTSGSPDTQYF
18 few TRBV19 CASSTMGGAGKSTDTQYF
14 few TRBV6-1 CASSEAGEGQPQHF
14 few TRBV27 CASGTLPNSYEQYF
15 . TRBV5-1 CASSFSSGPTDTQYF
15 few TRBV4-1 CASSQEGRGTDTQYF
14 few TRBV18 CASSPTGGDYGYTF
17 . TRBV4-2 CASSHAPGLAAYYEQYF
13 few TRBV4-1 CASSSLGTGELFF
13 . TRBV30 CAWKGGDVNEQYF
15 . TRBV6-9 CARGPSAGVRYEQYF
16 . TRBV14 CASSPPLGRGQETQYF
13 few TRBV28 CASTDSYSETQYF